One sample yielded the 13 T cell receptor beta chains listed below, sequenced in a study of blood T cell repertoires in COVID-19. The protocol was immunoSEQ multiplex PCR, while the TCRdb copy is restricted to in-frame clones and leaves out a portion. This sample has roughly 100,000 clones, with 70% to 90% found just once. The sequenced sample consisted of peripheral blood. The receptors here all came from a human donor in a cohort sampled during active COVID-19.

There are a few counts of this clone. The rearrangement joins TRBV28 to TRBJ2-7, with 7 nucleotides matching TRBD2. Looked up from germline, CDR1 is MDHEN and CDR2 is SYDVKM. The CDR3 spans 15 residues. V shed 3 bases, J shed 1 base, and the junction held 6 bases outside the gene matches. CDR3: CASSFGAGESYEQYF. CDR3 nucleotide sequence: TGTGCCAGCAGTTTCGGGGCGGGGGAGTCCTACGAGCAGTACTTC.

This clone has just a few counts. The V and J genes are TRBV25-1 and TRBJ1-2, with D perhaps matching TRBD1 (6 bases). V shed 7 bases and J shed 4 bases, with 10 bases lying between them. The length of the CDR3 is 12 residues. The V gene's germline CDR1 is MGHDK and CDR2 SYGVNS. This CDR3 is CASTGTSYGYTF. As DNA, the CDR3 is TGTGCCAGCACTGGGACAAGCTATGGCTACACCTTC.

The rearrangement links TRBV9 to TRBJ2-4, with D unclear. This CDR3 is built from 15 residues. CDR1 is SGDLS, CDR2 YYNGEE, per germline. Deletions cut 3 bases from V and 5 bases from J, with 15 bases between. CDR3 residues: CASSADHSTQNIQYF. For the CDR3, the DNA is TGTGCCAGCAGCGCCGACCATAGCACCCAAAACATTCAGTACTTC.

This clone was seen a few times. The chain couples TRBV4-1 to TRBJ2-7; D is possibly TRBD1 (5 bases). CDR1 is MGHRA, CDR2 YSYEKL, per germline. This CDR3 has 14 amino acids. Between the trimmed V and J ends, which lost 4 bases and 2 bases, there was a span of 12 bases. The DNA for the CDR3 is TGCGCCAGCAGCCCTGTGGACACCACCTACGAGCAGTACTTC. Amino acids: CASSPVDTTYEQYF.

This CDR3 reads CASRRQGTNEKLFF. In DNA, the CDR3 is TGTGCCAGCAGGCGACAGGGAACTAATGAAAAACTGTTTTTT. The chain combines TRBV4-2 with TRBJ1-4; 7 bases line up with TRBD1. The length of the CDR3 is 14 residues. Germline CDR1 is LGHNA and CDR2 is YNFKEQ. V trimming: 6 bases; J trimming: 1 base; junction bases outside the gene matches: 2.

The chain is built from TRBV5-1 and TRBJ2-1; no firm D call. Trimming left V 7 bases short and J 6 bases short, with 14 bases between. This CDR3 is 13 amino acids long. CDR1 is SGHRS and CDR2 is YFSETQ in the germline V gene. The CDR3, as DNA: TGCGCCAGCGGTCCAGCGACGAGCAATGAGCAGTTCTTC. This gives the protein CASGPATSNEQFF.

The rearrangement joins TRBV2 to TRBJ1-5; possibly TRBD1 for D (6 bases). CDR3 length: 14 amino acids. Germline lookup yields CDR1 SNHLY and CDR2 FYNNEI. V was shortened by 6 bases and J by 1 base, with 10 bases between the two germline ends. The CDR3 DNA reads as TGTGCCAGCAGAACAGGGCTGAGCAATCAGCCCCAGCATTTT. It yields the protein CASRTGLSNQPQHF.

The chain has TRBV3-1 (or the pseudogene TRBV3-2) and TRBJ2-5; TRBD2 matches at 13 bases. Trimming cost V 1 base and J 9 bases; bases outside gene matches: 8. The CDR3 length is 16 residues. Germline CDR1 LGHDT, CDR2 YNNKEL (reference sequence). The CDR3 protein is CASSQAPGTSGDSQYF. DNA of the CDR3: TGTGCCAGCAGCCAAGCCCCCGGGACTAGCGGGGATTCCCAGTACTTC.

The CDR3 loop reads CASSHRDQSSYEQYF. CDR3 in DNA: TGCGCCAGCAGCCACAGGGACCAAAGCTCCTACGAGCAGTACTTC. V gene TRBV5-1 combines with J gene TRBJ2-7; a possible D gene is TRBD1 (6 bases). The CDR3 has 15 amino acids. Germline CDR1 is SGHRS and CDR2 is YFSETQ. V lost 4 bases, J lost 0 bases, and 14 bases lay in between.

This sequence joins TRBV12-5 and TRBJ2-5, with a weak D call TRBD2 (6 bases). This CDR3 contains 14 residues. Trimming pared 7 bases from V and 1 base from J, leaving 13 bases between. Germline V gene data show CDR1 as LGHNT and CDR2 as FRNRAP. The CDR3 DNA sequence: TGTGCTAGTGACATTCAGCGGGTCCAAGAGACCCAGTACTTC. Translation gives CASDIQRVQETQYF.

CDR3 sequence: CASSFGTDHEQYF. The DNA of the CDR3 is TGTGCCAGCAGCTTTGGCACCGATCACGAGCAGTACTTC. The chain is built from TRBV11-3 and TRBJ2-7, with unresolved D. The CDR3 length is 13 residues. The ends were cut back, 3 bases at V and 5 bases at J, with 11 bases in the middle. Germline CDR1 reads SGHNT; CDR2 reads YENEEA.

The chain is built from TRBV18 and TRBJ2-3; TRBD1 agrees at 8 bases. J was trimmed by 2 bases and V by 4 bases; bases with no gene match: 8. Per germline, CDR1 KGHSH and CDR2 LQKENI. There are 16 residues in the CDR3. For the CDR3, the DNA is TGTGCCAGCTCACGCGTTTCGACAGGGGACACAGATACGCAGTATTTT. Amino acids: CASSRVSTGDTDTQYF.

The chain recombines TRBV27 with TRBJ1-1; D unresolved. In germline, CDR1 is MNHEY, CDR2 SMNVEV (reference sequence). V was clipped by 5 bases and J by 1 base, with 14 bases between them. The CDR3 sequence is 15 residues long. The DNA of the CDR3 is TGTGCCAGCAGTCCCTATCACCAGGAGAACACTGAAGCTTTCTTT. It specifies CASSPYHQENTEAFF.